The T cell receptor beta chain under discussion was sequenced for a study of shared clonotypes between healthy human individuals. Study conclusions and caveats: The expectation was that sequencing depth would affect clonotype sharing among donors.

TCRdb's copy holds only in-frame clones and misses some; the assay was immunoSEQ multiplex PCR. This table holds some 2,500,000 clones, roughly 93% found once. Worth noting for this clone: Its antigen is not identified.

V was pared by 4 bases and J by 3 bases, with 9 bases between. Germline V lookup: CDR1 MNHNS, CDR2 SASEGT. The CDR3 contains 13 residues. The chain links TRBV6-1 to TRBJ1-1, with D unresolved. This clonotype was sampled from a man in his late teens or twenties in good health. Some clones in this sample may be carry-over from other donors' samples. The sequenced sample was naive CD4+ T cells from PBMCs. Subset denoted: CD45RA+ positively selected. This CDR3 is CASSVIGYTEAFF. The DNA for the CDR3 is TGTGCCAGCAGTGTGATAGGGTACACTGAAGCTTTCTTT.